Below, 32 T cell receptor beta chains from the same sample are listed, as sequenced in a study of blood T cell repertoires in COVID-19. Sequenced by immunoSEQ multiplex PCR; TCRdb stores in-frame clones only, minus some. Found here are around 110,000 clones, less than 95% of them singletons; the top ten hold 1.8%. The specimen was peripheral blood. The receptors derive from a human donor with active COVID-19. The donor label of this sample is uncertain.

The V call is TRBV6-2 or TRBV6-3, the J call TRBJ2-1; TRBD2 matches at 7 bases. CDR3 length: 15 residues. The V gene end was trimmed by 4 bases and the J gene end by 2 bases; junction bases not matched to a gene: 5. Germline CDR1 MNHEY, CDR2 SVGEGT. CDR3 sequence (DNA): TGTGCCAGCAGTTCCAGCGGGGCCACCTACAATGAGCAGTTCTTC. Its protein product is CASSSSGATYNEQFF.

The chain has TRBV5-1 and TRBJ2-3; TRBD2 matches 11 bases. Trimming removed 0 bases from V and 5 bases from J; junction bases left unmatched: 8. The CDR3 sequence is 17 residues long. Germline V gene sequence: CDR1 SGHRS, CDR2 YFSETQ. CDR3 region: CASSLGSGGALGDTQYF. The CDR3 DNA sequence: TGCGCCAGCAGCTTGGGTAGCGGGGGGGCCTTAGGAGATACGCAGTATTTT. The full variable domain, completed using reference TRBV5-1 and TRBJ2-3, is KAGVTQTPRYLIKTRGQQVTLSCSPISGHRSVSWYQQTPGQGLQFLFEYFSETQRNKGNFPGRFSGRQFSNSRSEMNVSTLELGDSALYLCASSLGSGGALGDTQYFGPGTRLTVL.

This clone was recorded only once. The genes are TRBV28 and TRBJ2-7; D is possibly TRBD1 (5 bases). V was cut by 6 bases and J by 2 bases, with 11 bases left in between. CDR3 length: 13 residues. Germline V CDR1 and CDR2: MDHEN, SYDVKM. The CDR3 DNA sequence: TGTGCCAGCAGGGGCGGACATGCCTACGAGCAGTACTTC. It codes for CASRGGHAYEQYF. The full variable domain, in which reference TRBV28 and TRBJ2-7 provide the parts outside the CDR3, is DVKVTQSSRYLVKRTGEKVFLECVQDMDHENMFWYRQDPGLGLRLIYFSYDVKMKEKGDIPEGYSVSREKKERFSLILESASTNQTSMYLCASRGGHAYEQYFGPGTRLTVT.

Worth noting for this clone: At one end, the junction sequence differs from germline, possibly due to a read error. The chain is built from TRBV7-7 and TRBJ2-5; TRBD2 might be the D (5 bases). The CDR3 extends over 15 amino acids. Germline loops: CDR1 SSHAT, CDR2 FNYEAQ (reference sequence). The CDR3 sequence: CASSLGGGGQETQYF. CDR3 DNA: TGTGCTAGCAGCTTAGGAGGCGGCGGGCAAGAGACCCAGTACTTC.

The chain links TRBV5-5 to TRBJ1-5; possible D gene TRBD1, 5 bases. Germline CDR1 and CDR2: SGHKS and YYEKEE (reference sequence). The CDR3 runs 14 residues. V was clipped by 0 bases and J by 9 bases, with 13 bases between them. The chain's CDR3 is CASSLVTGPRPQHF. In nucleotides, the CDR3 is TGTGCCAGCAGCTTGGTTACAGGTCCCAGGCCCCAGCATTTT.

CDR3 sequence reads: CASSLAGRGTDTQYF. CDR3 coding DNA: TGTGCCAGCAGCTTAGCGGGGAGAGGCACAGATACGCAGTATTTT. The chain is built from TRBV5-8 and TRBJ2-3, with 7 bases identical to TRBD2. The trim removed 2 bases at V and 1 base at J, leaving 4 bases unmatched. This CDR3 region has 15 residues. Per the germline V gene, CDR1 is SGHTS and CDR2 is YDEGEE.

The J gene is TRBJ2-1, the V gene TRBV29-1, with 7 positions matching TRBD1. Germline lookup yields CDR1 SQVTM and CDR2 ANQGSEA. The CDR3 is 10 amino acids. V shed 6 bases and J 15 bases; nucleotides not matched to a gene: 8. The CDR3 reads CSVTKGAPFF. The CDR3 nucleotides are TGCAGCGTGACCAAGGGGGCGCCGTTCTTC.

The chain carries TRBV9 and TRBJ1-6; D is ambiguous. Germline CDR1 is SGDLS and CDR2 is YYNGEE. Trimming removed 4 bases from V and 0 bases from J, with 11 bases in between. This CDR3 has 16 residues. The CDR3 loop is CASSPRGSSYNSPLHF. The CDR3 nucleotides are TGTGCCAGCAGCCCGCGAGGGAGCTCCTATAATTCACCCCTCCACTTT.

This chain joins TRBV5-1 and TRBJ2-1; D perhaps matches TRBD1 (5 bases). The CDR3 covers 15 residues. The V end was cut by 0 bases, the J end by 1 base, with 8 bases between. CDR1 SGHRS and CDR2 YFSETQ come from the germline V gene. CDR3 region: CASSLGGSSYNEQFF. DNA of the CDR3: TGCGCCAGCAGCTTGGGGGGCAGTTCCTACAATGAGCAGTTCTTC.

The V gene is TRBV4-2, the J gene TRBJ2-5; 12 bases agree with TRBD2. Trimming cost V 0 bases and J 7 bases; bases outside gene matches: 12. Germline CDR1 reads LGHNA; CDR2 reads YNFKEQ. CDR3 length: 18 residues. CDR3 loop: CASSQDQSLAGGHVTQYF. The CDR3 nucleotides are TGTGCCAGCAGCCAAGATCAATCGCTAGCGGGGGGGCATGTGACCCAGTACTTC.

V and J are TRBV6-2 or TRBV6-3 and TRBJ2-5; 7 bases are a match to TRBD2. The CDR3 runs to 13 residues. V was pared by 6 bases and J by 6 bases, with 7 bases of the junction left unmatched. The germline CDR1 and CDR2 sequences are MNHEY and SVGEGT. The CDR3 DNA reads TGTGCCAGCAGCAAACCGGGGGGTCAGACCCAGTACTTC. Its translation: CASSKPGGQTQYF.

This clone has only a few counts. The chain has TRBV27 and TRBJ2-3; possible D gene TRBD2, 7 bases. The CDR3 runs 15 residues. Trimming took off 3 bases at V and 10 bases at J, with 20 bases between the two ends. From germline, CDR1 is MNHEY and CDR2 SMNVEV (reference sequence). CDR3 bases: TGTGCCAGCAGTTTCGGCGGGGGCAGTAGTTGGGCGCAGTATTTT. Protein product: CASSFGGGSSWAQYF.

The chain employs TRBV7-3 and TRBJ2-1; 8 positions match TRBD2. Germline-derived CDR1 and CDR2 are SGHTA and FQGTGA. CDR3 length: 16 amino acids. Losses at the gene ends were 0 bases for V and 4 bases for J; bases not matched to a gene: 5. CDR3 bases: TGTGCCAGCAGCTTAACGCCGGCTAGCGGGTACAATGAGCAGTTCTTC. Amino acid sequence: CASSLTPASGYNEQFF.

This clone occurred once. The chain is built from TRBV28 and TRBJ1-3; D is ambiguous. This CDR3 contains 13 residues. Per the germline V gene, CDR1 is MDHEN and CDR2 is SYDVKM. Trimming shortened V by 1 base and J by 4 bases, and 5 bases separated the two germline ends. CDR3 DNA sequence: TGTGCCAGCAGTTTATATCGGGGAAACACCATATATTTT. It codes for CASSLYRGNTIYF.

The rearrangement uses TRBV30 and TRBJ2-1; 8 nucleotides align to TRBD2. The germline CDR1 and CDR2 sequences are GTSNPN and SVGIG (reference sequence). The ends lost 0 bases at V and 14 bases at J; junction bases unmatched: 6. This CDR3 spans 12 amino acids. The CDR3 here is CAWSVISGAEFF. The CDR3 coding sequence is TGTGCCTGGAGTGTAATTAGCGGGGCCGAGTTCTTC. The full variable domain, in which reference TRBV30 and TRBJ2-1 provide the parts outside the CDR3, is SQTIHQWPATLVQPVGSPLSLECTVEGTSNPNLYWYRQAAGRGLQLLFYSVGIGQISSEVPQNLSASRPQDRQFILSSKKLLLSDSGFYLCAWSVISGAEFFGPGTRLTVL.

This clone appeared once. The chain links TRBV5-1 to TRBJ1-4, with 8 bases fitting TRBD1. This CDR3 is 14 amino acids long. The junction had 7 bases not matched to a gene; V was cut back by 4 bases and J by 8 bases. Germline CDR1 reads SGHRS; CDR2 reads YFSETQ. The CDR3 spells CASSPPDREEKLFF. DNA of the CDR3: TGCGCCAGCAGCCCCCCGGACAGGGAGGAAAAACTGTTTTTT.

This clone was recorded only once. The J gene is TRBJ1-1, the V gene TRBV29-1, with D uncertain. The CDR3 runs to 14 residues. The germline V gene has CDR1 SQVTM and CDR2 ANQGSEA. Trimming pared 6 bases from V and 6 bases from J, leaving 20 bases between. The DNA of the CDR3 is TGCAGCGTGAGGGATTCCTGGTTTGTGCCTGAAGCTTTCTTT. It codes for CSVRDSWFVPEAFF.

The chain links TRBV12-1 to TRBJ1-2; TRBD1 is taken as the D call from the table, unchecked against the DNA. TRBV12-1 counts as a pseudogene. This CDR3 has 14 residues. The CDR3 reads CASSPWTGGYGYTF. The CDR3 DNA follows: TGTGCCAGCAGCCCGTGGACAGGAGGTTATGGCTACACCTTC.

The chain couples TRBV19 to TRBJ1-5; TRBD1 matches 8 bases. Trimming removed 7 bases from V and 6 bases from J; junction bases left unmatched: 8. Germline-derived CDR1 and CDR2 are LNHDA and SQIVND (reference sequence). The CDR3 has 14 residues. CDR3 region: CASNNPGGAQPQHF. The CDR3 nucleotides read TGTGCCAGTAATAACCCAGGGGGCGCTCAGCCCCAGCATTTT.

V is TRBV27 and J is TRBJ2-3; 7 bases map to TRBD2. Germline V lookup: CDR1 MNHEY, CDR2 SMNVEV (reference sequence). V shed 9 bases, J shed 0 bases, and the junction held 9 bases outside the gene matches. The CDR3 has 15 residues. CDR3 DNA: TGTGCCAGTGTTGGGACTACCCCTAGCACAGATACGCAGTATTTT. Translated, it gives CASVGTTPSTDTQYF.

CDR3 nucleotides: TGTGCCAGCAGTTCCCCGGAAGGCAGGGACGAGCAGTACTTC. Translation gives CASSSPEGRDEQYF. The gene calls are TRBV27 and TRBJ2-7; possibly TRBD1 for D (5 bases). The CDR3 totals 14 residues. Germline CDR1 and CDR2: MNHEY and SMNVEV (reference sequence). V dropped 4 bases and J dropped 5 bases, with 15 bases sitting between them.

Comments on this clone: The junction does not match germline at one end; this may be a read error. The J gene is TRBJ2-5, the V gene TRBV7-7, with 7 bases identical to TRBD1. Germline V gene lookup returns CDR1 SSHAT and CDR2 FNYEAQ (reference sequence). This CDR3 has 15 residues. As DNA, the CDR3 is TGTGCTAGCAGCTTAGGAGGTCCCAGGGGGGAGACCCAGTACTTC. It codes for CASSLGGPRGETQYF.

The rearrangement uses TRBV6-5 and TRBJ1-1, with D possibly matching TRBD1 (5 bases). CDR3 length: 13 residues. CDR1 is MNHEY and CDR2 is SVGAGI in the germline V gene. Trimming pared 6 bases from V and 2 bases from J, leaving 10 bases between. The CDR3 sequence is CASRTDSNTEAFF. The DNA for the CDR3 is TGTGCCAGCAGAACCGACAGCAACACTGAAGCTTTCTTT.

The gene calls are TRBV5-8 and TRBJ1-5; D unresolved. V lost 0 bases and J 5 bases, leaving 18 bases between the germline ends. CDR3 length: 17 residues. Germline-derived CDR1 and CDR2 are SGHTS and YDEGEE. CDR3 DNA sequence: TGTGCCAGCAGCTTGGTGCGCAGCCTTCACGGGGATCAGCCCCAGCATTTT. This encodes CASSLVRSLHGDQPQHF. The complete variable domain, with remaining parts taken from reference TRBV5-8 and TRBJ1-5, reads EAGVTQSPTHLIKTRGQQATLRCSPISGHTSVYWYQQALGLGLQFLLWYDEGEERNRGNFPPRFSGRQFPNYSSELNVNALELEDSALYLCASSLVRSLHGDQPQHFGDGTRLSIL.

The rearrangement uses TRBV19 and TRBJ2-7, with 9 bases that match TRBD1. Germline V gene sequence: CDR1 LNHDA, CDR2 SQIVND (reference sequence). The CDR3 length is 17 residues. V was clipped by 4 bases and J by 4 bases; unmatched bases: 14. The CDR3 coding sequence is TGTGCCAGTAGTACCCGACCGGGACAGGGCGCCGGGTACGAGCAGTACTTC. Translating gives CASSTRPGQGAGYEQYF.

The V call is TRBV9, the J call TRBJ2-3, with TRBD1 matching over 7 bases. The CDR3 loop spans 15 amino acids. V was clipped by 0 bases and J by 2 bases; unmatched bases: 3. The germline V gene has CDR1 SGDLS and CDR2 YYNGEE. The chain's CDR3 is CASSVAGQFTDTQYF. In DNA form, the CDR3 reads TGTGCCAGCAGCGTAGCGGGACAGTTCACAGATACGCAGTATTTT.

The rearrangement links TRBV27 to TRBJ1-2; TRBD1 might be the D (6 bases). Germline CDR1 MNHEY, CDR2 SMNVEV (reference sequence). The CDR3 runs to 14 residues. Trimming stripped 4 bases from V and 7 bases from J, with 16 bases between. The CDR3 DNA follows: TGTGCCAGCAGTTCCGAGTTGGACAGTGTTGGCTACACCTTC. Amino acids: CASSSELDSVGYTF.

The rearrangement links TRBV6-5 to TRBJ1-4; D not resolved. The length of the CDR3 is 15 residues. Trimming left V 6 bases short and J 0 bases short, with 11 bases between. The germline V gene has CDR1 MNHEY and CDR2 SVGAGI. DNA of the CDR3: TGTGCCAGCAGGAAGGTCGGGGCAACTAATGAAAAACTGTTTTTT. Translated: CASRKVGATNEKLFF.

This sequence joins TRBV5-1 and TRBJ2-5; 9 nucleotides agree with TRBD1. Looked up from germline, CDR1 is SGHRS and CDR2 is YFSETQ. V lost 2 bases and J lost 5; bases outside the gene matches: 7. This CDR3 comprises 15 residues. The CDR3 loop is CASSFRTGGQETQYF. The CDR3 DNA reads TGCGCCAGCAGCTTTCGAACAGGGGGCCAGGAGACCCAGTACTTC. The full variable domain, its missing parts supplied by reference TRBV5-1 and TRBJ2-5, is KAGVTQTPRYLIKTRGQQVTLSCSPISGHRSVSWYQQTPGQGLQFLFEYFSETQRNKGNFPGRFSGRQFSNSRSEMNVSTLELGDSALYLCASSFRTGGQETQYFGPGTRLLVL.

The rearrangement uses TRBV5-1 and TRBJ1-2; TRBD1 aligns across 12 bases. There are 17 residues in the CDR3. Germline V CDR1 and CDR2: SGHRS, YFSETQ. V lost 3 bases and J lost 5; bases outside the gene matches: 11. The CDR3 DNA reads as TGCGCCAGCAGCTACGACCCGGGACAGGGGGCTCTTTATGGCTACACCTTC. Protein sequence: CASSYDPGQGALYGYTF. The full variable domain, rest sourced from reference TRBV5-1 and TRBJ1-2, is KAGVTQTPRYLIKTRGQQVTLSCSPISGHRSVSWYQQTPGQGLQFLFEYFSETQRNKGNFPGRFSGRQFSNSRSEMNVSTLELGDSALYLCASSYDPGQGALYGYTFGSGTRLTVV.

The chain recombines TRBV18 with TRBJ2-7, with 12 bases matching TRBD2. CDR3 length: 18 amino acids. Germline CDR1 is KGHSH and CDR2 is LQKENI. J lost 1 base, V lost 3 bases, and 10 bases had no gene match. CDR3 nucleotides: TGTGCCAGCTCACCGACGCCCGGACTAGCGGGGAAATCCTACGAGCAGTACTTC. It translates to CASSPTPGLAGKSYEQYF.

This clone was seen a single time. The rearrangement links TRBV6-4 to TRBJ1-4, with a weak D call TRBD1 (6 bases). Germline CDR1 and CDR2: MRHNA and SNTAGT. The CDR3 consists of 16 residues. Between the trimmed V and J ends, which lost 5 bases and 7 bases, there was a span of 20 bases. CDR3 sequence reads: CASSPQGGIAGEKLFF. DNA for the CDR3: TGTGCCAGCAGTCCCCAAGGGGGTATTGCGGGTGAAAAACTGTTTTTT.